The 24 T cell receptor beta chains below were found in one sample sequenced in a study of T-cell reconstitution after alpha-beta-depleted transplantation in children. Preparation of the TCRbeta library was carried out with unique molecular identifiers. Each CDR3 protein is one row after TCRdb ran MiXCR on the PCR reads. The repertoire has a few hundred thousand distinct CDR3 sequences, about a quarter of them found once; the top ten carry around 36%. The specimen was PBMCs, collected before TCRalphabeta/CD19-depleted stem cell transplant. These receptors all come from a boy under three years old with Wiskott-Aldrich syndrome, due to receive a stem cell transplant.

This clonotype came up a few times. This chain links TRBV9 with TRBJ2-3; no reliable D call. The germline gives CDR1 SGDLS, CDR2 YYNGEE. The V and J ends lost 3 bases and 2 bases respectively, with 13 bases between them. CDR3 size: 15 residues. This CDR3 reads CASSAQISPTDTQYF. CDR3 nucleotides: TGTGCCAGCAGCGCTCAAATCTCCCCCACAGATACGCAGTATTTT.

The chain combines TRBV28 with TRBJ2-7; TRBD1 matches at 7 bases. V lost 2 bases, J lost 4 bases, and 11 bases stayed unmatched. CDR3 length: 16 amino acids. CDR1 is MDHEN, CDR2 SYDVKM, per germline. The CDR3 DNA follows: TGTGCCAGCAGTTTAATAAGGGGGCCAAGACGGTACGAGCAGTACTTC. Its protein product is CASSLIRGPRRYEQYF.

This chain joins TRBV5-1 and TRBJ2-5; D tentatively reads TRBD1 or TRBD2 (5 bases each). V was clipped by 3 bases and J by 4 bases, with 13 bases between them. CDR3 length: 14 amino acids. CDR1 and CDR2 (germline): SGHRS, YFSETQ. The CDR3 is CASSSGTRGETQYF. CDR3 DNA sequence: TGCGCCAGCAGCTCCGGGACGAGGGGAGAGACCCAGTACTTC.

This clonotype turned up a few times. This chain joins TRBV4-1 and TRBJ1-2; the match to TRBD1 covers 10 bases. The CDR3 consists of 16 residues. Germline V gives CDR1 MGHRA, CDR2 YSYEKL. The J segment lost 3 bases and the V segment lost 0 bases, leaving 4 bases of the junction unmatched. The CDR3 region has the DNA TGCGCCAGCAGCCAAGATGGGACAGGGGCTTACTATGGCTACACCTTC. It specifies CASSQDGTGAYYGYTF.

The V gene is TRBV20-1, the J gene TRBJ2-1, with D possibly TRBD1 on 6 matching bases. Deletions cut 6 bases from V and 7 bases from J, with 16 bases between. CDR3 length: 13 amino acids. Germline V lookup: CDR1 DFQATT, CDR2 SNEGSKA (reference sequence). As DNA, the CDR3 is TGCAGTGCCCCCAGGGGAGTCTCTAATGAGCAGTTCTTC. Translation gives CSAPRGVSNEQFF.

This clonotype has a handful of counts. The chain has TRBV29-1 and TRBJ2-7; 9 bases line up with TRBD2. The germline CDR1 and CDR2 sequences are SQVTM and ANQGSEA. The trim removed 4 bases at V and 0 bases at J, leaving 4 bases unmatched. The CDR3 is made up of 14 amino acids. The CDR3 region has the DNA TGCAGCGTTGCGGTTAGCGGGAGCTCCTACGAGCAGTACTTC. Protein product: CSVAVSGSSYEQYF.

In its sample, this clonotype was seen a few times. V usage is TRBV5-6 and J usage is TRBJ1-5; weak D call: TRBD1 (6 bases). V lost 1 base to trimming and J lost 0 bases, with 11 bases between them. The CDR3 runs to 16 residues. Germline V gene sequence: CDR1 SGHDT, CDR2 YYEEEE. CDR3: CASSLWGQLSNQPQHF. CDR3 nucleotides: TGTGCCAGCAGCTTGTGGGGGCAGCTTAGCAATCAGCCCCAGCATTTT.

The chain recombines TRBV7-3 with TRBJ2-2; 12 nucleotides align to TRBD2. CDR1 is SGHTA, CDR2 FQGTGA, per germline. CDR3 length equals 15 residues. Losses at the gene ends were 5 bases for V and 3 bases for J; bases not matched to a gene: 1. The CDR3 DNA sequence: TGTGCCAGCAGCCTAGCGGGAGGGTACACCGGGGAGCTGTTTTTT. Amino acids: CASSLAGGYTGELFF.

In this sample, this clonotype turned up a few times. The chain joins TRBV20-1 to TRBJ2-1; 14 bases fit TRBD2. V lost 1 base, J lost 7 bases, and 6 bases stayed unmatched. This CDR3 comprises 16 residues. Germline CDR1 DFQATT, CDR2 SNEGSKA (reference sequence). This CDR3 reads CSARASGTSGRNEQFF. The CDR3 DNA follows: TGCAGTGCTAGAGCTTCCGGGACTAGCGGGAGAAATGAGCAGTTCTTC.

A single count supports this clonotype. V gene TRBV20-1 combines with J gene TRBJ2-7, with 7 bases that match TRBD2. This CDR3 is built from 14 residues. Trimming at V came to 5 bases and at J to 4 bases, leaving 11 bases not matched to a gene. Germline V CDR1 and CDR2: DFQATT, SNEGSKA (reference sequence). The CDR3 here is CSAGKAGLLYEQYF. The CDR3 region has the DNA TGCAGTGCTGGGAAAGCGGGATTATTATACGAGCAGTACTTC.

On this clonotype: A junction end diverges from the germline sequence, so it may reflect a read error. The genes are TRBV20-1 and TRBJ2-4, with 7 nucleotides matching TRBD1. Germline CDR1 DFQATT, CDR2 SNEGSKA (reference sequence). This CDR3 region has 15 residues. DNA of the CDR3: TGCAGTGCCAGAGACAGGGATCTAGCCAAAAACATTCAGTACTTC. Translating gives CSARDRDLAKNIQYF.

This clonotype was counted only a few times. The genes are TRBV4-2 and TRBJ2-3, with D maybe TRBD2 (5 bases). This CDR3 spans 13 amino acids. Germline V gene data show CDR1 as LGHNA and CDR2 as YNFKEQ. The ends were cut back, 1 base at V and 4 bases at J, with 6 bases in the middle. CDR3 residues: CASSQAEADTQYF. CDR3 in DNA: TGTGCCAGCAGCCAAGCGGAGGCAGATACGCAGTATTTT.

V gene TRBV5-5 combines with J gene TRBJ2-1, with D perhaps matching TRBD2 (5 bases). V lost 4 bases to trimming and J lost 7 bases, with 12 bases between them. Per the germline V gene, CDR1 is SGHKS and CDR2 is YYEKEE (reference sequence). CDR3 size: 13 residues. This CDR3 reads CASSPRARNEQFF. DNA for the CDR3: TGTGCCAGCAGCCCGCGGGCCAGGAATGAGCAGTTCTTC.

V gene TRBV12-3 or TRBV12-4 combines with J gene TRBJ2-3; D is perhaps TRBD2 (6 bases). The CDR3 is made up of 15 amino acids. The V end was cut by 2 bases, the J end by 2 bases, with 11 bases between. This CDR3 is CASSLTRENTDTQYF. The CDR3 coding sequence is TGTGCCAGCAGTTTAACCCGGGAGAACACAGATACGCAGTATTTT.

The DNA of the CDR3 is TGCAGTGCTAGAGCCTATGTGGGTCAAGAGACCCAGTACTTC. As protein: CSARAYVGQETQYF. This chain links TRBV20-1 with TRBJ2-5; no firm D call. Trimming removed 1 base at V and 2 bases at J, with 11 bases between. CDR1 and CDR2 from the germline V gene are DFQATT and SNEGSKA (reference sequence). CDR3 size: 14 residues.

The rearrangement links TRBV6-2 or TRBV6-3 to TRBJ2-1, with 8 bases lining up with TRBD2. CDR3 size: 17 residues. The V segment lost 0 bases and the J segment 4 bases; nucleotides outside the gene matches: 8. Per the germline V gene, CDR1 is MNHEY and CDR2 is SVGEGT. CDR3 nucleotides: TGTGCCAGCAGTTACTCCCCAAGCGGGGGACTTTACAATGAGCAGTTCTTC. Translated: CASSYSPSGGLYNEQFF.

This clonotype was seen more than once but under ten times. The J gene is TRBJ2-3, the V gene TRBV10-3, with D possibly being TRBD1 (5 bases). The V end lost 8 bases, the J end lost 6 bases, and 15 bases lay between the germline ends. CDR3 size: 13 residues. Per germline, CDR1 ENHRY and CDR2 SYGVKD. The CDR3 loop is CAIGAPSGDTQYF. CDR3 in DNA: TGTGCCATCGGGGCACCCAGTGGGGATACGCAGTATTTT.

Concerning this clonotype itself: The germline gene is not matched at one end of the junction; a read error may be the cause. The chain combines TRBV14 with TRBJ2-1; perhaps TRBD2 as D (6 bases). Per the germline V gene, CDR1 is SGHDN and CDR2 is FVKESK. The CDR3 length is 15 residues. CDR3 coding DNA: TGTGCCAGCAGCCAGCTACCGGGAGCCTATAATGAGCAGTTCTTC. Translated: CASSQLPGAYNEQFF.

Many counts were recorded for this clonotype. The CDR3 protein is CAISESSSPVVTGELFF. The CDR3 bases are TGTGCCATCAGTGAGTCCTCCTCACCGGTCGTTACCGGGGAGCTGTTTTTT. This rearrangement joins TRBV10-3 to TRBJ2-2; D is unresolved. V was trimmed by 0 bases and J by 5 bases, leaving 16 bases between them. There are 17 residues in the CDR3. The germline V gene encodes CDR1 ENHRY and CDR2 SYGVKD.

V usage is TRBV5-1 and J usage is TRBJ1-4; 7 bases fit TRBD1. The V gene end was trimmed by 4 bases and the J gene end by 4 bases; junction bases not matched to a gene: 4. CDR3 length equals 14 residues. The germline gives CDR1 SGHRS, CDR2 YFSETQ. CDR3 sequence (DNA): TGCGCCAGCAGCAAGGGACAGTATAATGAAAAACTGTTTTTT. Amino acids: CASSKGQYNEKLFF.

The chain recombines TRBV12-3 or TRBV12-4 with TRBJ2-7, with TRBD2 matching 10 bases. The CDR3 spans 16 residues. V gave up 4 bases and J gave up 0 bases; unmatched junction bases: 6. In DNA form, the CDR3 reads TGTGCCAGCAGTTGGACTAGCGGAATCAGCTCCTACGAGCAGTACTTC. Protein sequence: CASSWTSGISSYEQYF.

Ten or more counts support this clonotype. The J gene is TRBJ1-5, the V gene TRBV7-6; D not resolved. The CDR3 sequence is 15 residues long. V lost 0 bases, J lost 0 bases, and 6 bases lay in between. Germline CDR1 and CDR2: SGHVS and FNYEAQ. Written as DNA, the CDR3 is TGTGCCAGCAGCTTAGCTGCCGGTAGCAATCAGCCCCAGCATTTT. Protein: CASSLAAGSNQPQHF.

In its sample, this clonotype was seen a few times. The genes are TRBV28 and TRBJ2-2, with D perhaps given as TRBD1 or TRBD2 (7 bases each). The V and J ends lost 8 bases and 5 bases respectively, with 21 bases between them. Germline CDR1 is MDHEN and CDR2 is SYDVKM. The CDR3 is 16 residues long. The CDR3 region is CASSQRDSRDTGELFF. CDR3 coding DNA: TGTGCCAGCTCCCAGCGGGACAGTCGGGATACCGGGGAGCTGTTTTTT.

This clonotype was seen a handful of times. The chain joins TRBV28 to TRBJ2-1; 10 nucleotides match TRBD2. The germline gives CDR1 MDHEN, CDR2 SYDVKM. V lost 3 bases to trimming and J lost 0 bases; unmatched junction nucleotides: 14. The CDR3 totals 20 residues. CDR3 residues: CASSFVPRTSGRSSYNEQFF. The DNA for the CDR3 is TGTGCCAGCAGTTTCGTCCCTAGGACTAGCGGAAGAAGCTCCTACAATGAGCAGTTCTTC.